This section outlines one T cell receptor beta chain sequence together with its context. Its antigen is undetermined. This specimen comes from a study of T and B cells in COVID-19 patients. Multiplex PCR with BIOMED2 TRB-A/B primer pools amplified TRB rearrangements. In TCRdb, the multiplex PCR reads were re-called with MiXCR into one record per CDR3 protein. Of 6,000 to 9,000 distinct CDR3 sequences in the sample, 20% to 30% were seen once. Study outcomes and limitations: CD4+, regulatory T cell, CD8+ and sorted SARS-CoV-2-responsive or tetramer+ T cells were not yet sequenced. Clonality of TRB repertoires was high in active COVID-19; recovery brought above-healthy diversity and richness.

TRB was amplified from around 250-500 ng of blood genomic DNA. CDR3 length: 15 amino acids. Germline assignment: CDR1 DFQATT and CDR2 SNEGSKA (reference sequence). The junction had 7 bases not matched to a gene; V was cut back by 0 bases and J by 6 bases. The sequencing sample was made of blood. The clonotype originates from a human donor with active COVID-19. The chain carries TRBV20-1 and TRBJ2-3; TRBD2 matches 9 bases. The CDR3 sequence is CSARDLGLAPDTQYF. As DNA, the CDR3 is TGCAGTGCTAGAGATCTGGGACTAGCTCCGGATACGCAGTATTTT.